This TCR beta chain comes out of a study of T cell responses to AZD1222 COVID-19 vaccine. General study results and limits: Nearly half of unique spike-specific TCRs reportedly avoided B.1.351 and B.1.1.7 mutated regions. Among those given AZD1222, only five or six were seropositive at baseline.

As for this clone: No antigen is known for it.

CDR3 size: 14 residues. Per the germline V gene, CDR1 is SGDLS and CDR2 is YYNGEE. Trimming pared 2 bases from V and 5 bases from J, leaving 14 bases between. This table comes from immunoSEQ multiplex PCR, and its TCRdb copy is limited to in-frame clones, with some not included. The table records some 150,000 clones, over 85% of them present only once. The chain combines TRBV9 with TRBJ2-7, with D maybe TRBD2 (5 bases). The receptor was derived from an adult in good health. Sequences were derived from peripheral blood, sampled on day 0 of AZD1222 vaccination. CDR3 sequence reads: CASSVSSKDNEQYF. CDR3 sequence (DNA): TGTGCCAGCAGCGTTTCTAGCAAAGATAACGAGCAGTACTTC.